The rows below give T cell receptor beta chains drawn from one sample of a study of blood T cell repertoires in COVID-19. Sequencing was performed with immunoSEQ multiplex PCR; in TCRdb, only in-frame clones are kept and a portion is missing. The profile shows roughly 260,000 clones, less than 85% of them singletons. Source material: peripheral blood. The receptors here all came from a woman in her late teens or twenties with acute or convalescent COVID-19. Each CDR3 is given with its conserved first and last residue. D genes are given only for firm matches. Clone size is not always given. Where it is, it says once, few, many or a class for expanded clones.

clone size: NA
V gene: TRBV5-4
J gene: TRBJ2-3
D gene: NA
CDR3 protein: CASSYNTDTQYF
CDR3 DNA: TGTGCCAGCAGCTATAACACGGATACGCAGTATTTT

clone size: NA
V gene: TRBV18
J gene: TRBJ2-7
D gene: TRBD2
CDR3 protein: CASSLTSGEEAEQYF
CDR3 DNA: TGTGCCAGCTCACTTACTAGCGGGGAGGAGGCCGAGCAGTACTTC

clone size: NA
V gene: TRBV6-2/TRBV6-3
J gene: TRBJ2-7
D gene: TRBD2
CDR3 protein: CASSYVGLAGYEQYF
CDR3 DNA: TGTGCCAGCAGTTACGTCGGACTAGCGGGCTACGAGCAGTACTTC

clone size: NA
V gene: TRBV7-2
J gene: TRBJ2-5
D gene: TRBD2
CDR3 protein: CASSPGGTWETQYF
CDR3 DNA: TGTGCCAGCAGCCCCGGGGGGACCTGGGAGACCCAGTACTTC

clone size: NA
V gene: TRBV5-4
J gene: TRBJ2-2
D gene: TRBD2
CDR3 protein: CASSFGLAANTGELFF
CDR3 DNA: TGTGCCAGCAGTTTCGGACTAGCCGCGAACACCGGGGAGCTGTTTTTT

clone size: NA
V gene: TRBV7-9
J gene: TRBJ2-5
D gene: TRBD2
CDR3 protein: CASSLAGLAGGPEAQYF
CDR3 DNA: TGTGCCAGCAGCTTAGCGGGACTAGCGGGAGGGCCGGAGGCCCAGTACTTC

clone size: NA
V gene: TRBV5-1
J gene: TRBJ2-3
D gene: NA
CDR3 protein: CASREGASTDTQYF
CDR3 DNA: TGCGCCAGCAGGGAGGGGGCTAGCACAGATACGCAGTATTTT

clone size: NA
V gene: TRBV11-2
J gene: TRBJ2-1
D gene: TRBD2
CDR3 protein: CASSHGTSSNEQFF
CDR3 DNA: TGTGCCAGCAGCCACGGGACTAGCAGCAATGAGCAGTTCTTC

clone size: NA
V gene: TRBV25-1
J gene: TRBJ1-4
D gene: NA
CDR3 protein: CAAGSEVTEKLFF
CDR3 DNA: TGTGCGGCCGGTAGTGAGGTTACTGAAAAACTGTTTTTT

clone size: NA
V gene: TRBV7-9
J gene: TRBJ2-1
D gene: NA
CDR3 protein: CASSHERNSYNEQFF
CDR3 DNA: TGTGCCAGCAGCCATGAGCGAAACTCCTACAATGAGCAGTTCTTC

clone size: NA
V gene: TRBV6-5
J gene: TRBJ2-2
D gene: TRBD2
CDR3 protein: CAIKGREDTGELFF
CDR3 DNA: TGTGCCATCAAGGGGAGGGAGGACACCGGGGAGCTGTTTTTT

clone size: NA
V gene: TRBV2
J gene: TRBJ2-1
D gene: NA
CDR3 protein: CASSEWGAYNEQFF
CDR3 DNA: TGTGCCAGCAGTGAATGGGGCGCCTACAATGAGCAGTTCTTC

clone size: NA
V gene: TRBV5-1
J gene: TRBJ2-7
D gene: TRBD1
CDR3 protein: CASSGQAYEQYF
CDR3 DNA: TGCGCCAGCTCGGGACAGGCCTACGAGCAGTACTTC

clone size: NA
V gene: TRBV27
J gene: TRBJ2-1
D gene: NA
CDR3 protein: CASSFGSEQFF
CDR3 DNA: TGTGCCAGCAGTTTCGGTAGTGAGCAGTTCTTC

clone size: NA
V gene: TRBV7-9
J gene: TRBJ2-7
D gene: TRBD2
CDR3 protein: CASSLSWTSGTSEQYF
CDR3 DNA: TGTGCCAGCAGCTTAAGTTGGACTAGCGGGACGAGCGAGCAGTACTTC

clone size: once
V gene: TRBV9
J gene: TRBJ2-5
D gene: TRBD2
CDR3 protein: CASSALGLGGMETQYF
CDR3 DNA: TGTGCCAGCAGCGCCCTTGGACTAGGTGGAATGGAGACCCAGTACTTC

clone size: NA
V gene: TRBV28
J gene: TRBJ2-1
D gene: TRBD2
CDR3 protein: CASSPREDNEQFF
CDR3 DNA: TGTGCCAGCAGTCCCCGGGAGGACAATGAGCAGTTCTTC

clone size: few
V gene: TRBV21-1
J gene: TRBJ1-1
D gene: NA
CDR3 protein: CASSKREKQQCTEAFF
CDR3 DNA: TGTGCCAGCAGCAAACGGGAGAAACAGCAGTGCACTGAAGCTTTCTTT

clone size: NA
V gene: TRBV20-1
J gene: TRBJ2-5
D gene: NA
CDR3 protein: CSAEYQETQYF
CDR3 DNA: TGCAGTGCAGAGTACCAAGAGACCCAGTACTTC

clone size: NA
V gene: TRBV6-4
J gene: TRBJ2-7
D gene: TRBD2
CDR3 protein: CASNGFLAGSPYEQYF
CDR3 DNA: TGTGCCAGCAATGGGTTCCTAGCGGGTTCCCCCTACGAGCAGTACTTC

clone size: NA
V gene: TRBV3-1/TRBV3-2
J gene: TRBJ2-6
D gene: NA
CDR3 protein: CASSPSGANVLTF
CDR3 DNA: TGTGCCAGCAGCCCATCTGGGGCCAACGTCCTGACTTTC

clone size: NA
V gene: TRBV27
J gene: TRBJ1-1
D gene: NA
CDR3 protein: CASSLFWPMNTEAFF
CDR3 DNA: TGTGCCAGCAGTTTGTTTTGGCCCATGAACACTGAAGCTTTCTTT

clone size: NA
V gene: TRBV3-1/TRBV3-2
J gene: TRBJ2-1
D gene: TRBD2
CDR3 protein: CASSETSGTYNEQFF
CDR3 DNA: TGTGCCAGCAGCGAGACTAGCGGGACCTACAATGAGCAGTTCTTC

clone size: NA
V gene: TRBV30
J gene: TRBJ2-3
D gene: NA
CDR3 protein: CAWSVSGTDTQYF
CDR3 DNA: TGTGCCTGGAGTGTGTCCGGCACAGATACGCAGTATTTT

clone size: NA
V gene: TRBV7-9
J gene: TRBJ2-2
D gene: NA
CDR3 protein: CASSLGLSFTGELFF
CDR3 DNA: TGTGCCAGCAGCCTCGGACTCTCCTTCACCGGGGAGCTGTTTTTT

clone size: few
V gene: TRBV13
J gene: TRBJ2-2
D gene: NA
CDR3 protein: CASSLYGELFF
CDR3 DNA: TGTGCCAGCAGCTTATACGGGGAGCTGTTTTTT

clone size: NA
V gene: TRBV7-2
J gene: TRBJ2-5
D gene: TRBD2
CDR3 protein: CASSLGLAGVETQYF
CDR3 DNA: TGTGCCAGCAGCTTAGGGCTAGCGGGAGTAGAGACCCAGTACTTC

clone size: NA
V gene: TRBV7-9
J gene: TRBJ2-7
D gene: TRBD2
CDR3 protein: CASEMASGRWYEQYF
CDR3 DNA: TGTGCCAGCGAGATGGCTAGCGGGAGGTGGTACGAGCAGTACTTC

clone size: NA
V gene: TRBV27
J gene: TRBJ1-1
D gene: NA
CDR3 protein: CASSPNYSFEYGTEAFF
CDR3 DNA: TGTGCCAGCAGTCCTAATTATTCTTTCGAATATGGCACTGAAGCTTTCTTT

clone size: NA
V gene: TRBV7-8
J gene: TRBJ2-7
D gene: NA
CDR3 protein: CASSFPDSYEQYF
CDR3 DNA: TGTGCCAGCAGCTTCCCAGATTCCTACGAGCAGTACTTC

clone size: NA
V gene: TRBV3-1/TRBV3-2
J gene: TRBJ1-5
D gene: NA
CDR3 protein: CASSLKDSYQPQHF
CDR3 DNA: TGTGCCAGCAGCCTAAAAGACAGTTATCAGCCCCAGCATTTT

clone size: NA
V gene: TRBV25-1
J gene: TRBJ2-4
D gene: TRBD1
CDR3 protein: CASSEFRQGADIQYF
CDR3 DNA: TGTGCCAGCAGTGAATTCAGGCAGGGGGCCGACATTCAGTACTTC

clone size: NA
V gene: TRBV13
J gene: TRBJ2-5
D gene: NA
CDR3 protein: CASSLGRGIGETQYF
CDR3 DNA: TGTGCCAGCAGCTTAGGTCGGGGGATAGGGGAGACCCAGTACTTC

clone size: few
V gene: TRBV27
J gene: TRBJ1-2
D gene: TRBD1
CDR3 protein: CASSPDRGYGYTF
CDR3 DNA: TGTGCCAGCAGTCCAGACAGGGGATATGGCTACACCTTC

clone size: NA
V gene: TRBV5-8
J gene: TRBJ2-7
D gene: NA
CDR3 protein: CASSWRGPRYEQYF
CDR3 DNA: TGTGCCAGCAGCTGGAGGGGACCGCGGTACGAGCAGTACTTC

clone size: NA
V gene: TRBV6-2/TRBV6-3
J gene: TRBJ2-7
D gene: NA
CDR3 protein: CASSYPGTYEQYF
CDR3 DNA: TGTGCCAGCAGTTACCCGGGGACCTACGAGCAGTACTTC

clone size: NA
V gene: TRBV25-1
J gene: TRBJ1-4
D gene: TRBD1
CDR3 protein: CASSERTGTNEKLFF
CDR3 DNA: TGTGCCAGCAGTGAGAGGACAGGGACTAATGAAAAACTGTTTTTT

clone size: once
V gene: TRBV6-1
J gene: TRBJ1-6
D gene: NA
CDR3 protein: CASSALKTARNSPLHF
CDR3 DNA: TGTGCCAGCAGTGCCCTAAAGACAGCGAGAAATTCACCCCTCCACTTT

clone size: NA
V gene: TRBV3-1/TRBV3-2
J gene: TRBJ2-1
D gene: TRBD2
CDR3 protein: CASSSTSGKLSSYNEQFF
CDR3 DNA: TGTGCCAGCAGCTCGACTAGCGGAAAACTCAGCTCCTACAATGAGCAGTTCTTC

clone size: once
V gene: TRBV24-1
J gene: TRBJ2-7
D gene: TRBD1
CDR3 protein: CATSDPGQGTYEQYF
CDR3 DNA: TGTGCCACCAGTGATCCTGGACAGGGGACCTACGAGCAGTACTTC

clone size: NA
V gene: TRBV28
J gene: TRBJ2-7
D gene: TRBD2
CDR3 protein: CASNRPLGGYEQYF
CDR3 DNA: TGTGCCAGCAACCGTCCTCTGGGGGGGTACGAGCAGTACTTC

clone size: NA
V gene: TRBV6-5
J gene: TRBJ2-2
D gene: TRBD2
CDR3 protein: CASRNRLAITGELFF
CDR3 DNA: TGTGCCAGCAGGAATAGACTAGCGATCACCGGGGAGCTGTTTTTT

clone size: once
V gene: TRBV24-1
J gene: TRBJ1-4
D gene: TRBD1
CDR3 protein: CATSDSGQGNEKLFF
CDR3 DNA: TGTGCCACCAGTGATTCGGGACAGGGTAATGAAAAACTGTTTTTT

clone size: NA
V gene: TRBV27
J gene: TRBJ1-6
D gene: NA
CDR3 protein: CASSLASANSPLHF
CDR3 DNA: TGTGCCAGCAGTTTAGCCAGTGCCAATTCACCCCTCCACTTT

clone size: NA
V gene: TRBV6-5
J gene: TRBJ2-2
D gene: TRBD1
CDR3 protein: CASVDRVYTGELFF
CDR3 DNA: TGTGCCAGCGTGGACAGGGTATACACCGGGGAGCTGTTTTTT

clone size: NA
V gene: TRBV6-5
J gene: TRBJ2-3
D gene: TRBD2
CDR3 protein: CASSYREGADTQYF
CDR3 DNA: TGTGCCAGCAGTTACCGGGAGGGGGCAGATACGCAGTATTTT

clone size: once
V gene: TRBV9
J gene: TRBJ2-3
D gene: NA
CDR3 protein: CASSVLSIPSSTDTQYF
CDR3 DNA: TGTGCCAGCAGCGTACTGTCTATTCCTTCTAGCACAGATACGCAGTATTTT

clone size: once
V gene: TRBV6-5
J gene: TRBJ1-5
D gene: TRBD1
CDR3 protein: CASSSGTVSNQPQHF
CDR3 DNA: TGTGCCAGCTCCTCCGGGACAGTCAGCAATCAGCCCCAGCATTTT

clone size: NA
V gene: TRBV19
J gene: TRBJ2-7
D gene: NA
CDR3 protein: CASRRDNHYEQYF
CDR3 DNA: TGTGCCAGTAGACGGGACAACCACTACGAGCAGTACTTC

clone size: NA
V gene: TRBV28
J gene: TRBJ1-1
D gene: TRBD1
CDR3 protein: CASSYTGQGSYTEAFF
CDR3 DNA: TGTGCCAGCAGTTATACCGGACAGGGGAGTTACACTGAAGCTTTCTTT

clone size: NA
V gene: TRBV19
J gene: TRBJ2-1
D gene: TRBD1
CDR3 protein: CASSTDRGLVTGEANEQFF
CDR3 DNA: TGTGCCAGTAGTACCGACAGGGGGCTGGTAACGGGAGAAGCCAATGAGCAGTTCTTC

clone size: NA
V gene: TRBV11-1
J gene: TRBJ1-4
D gene: NA
CDR3 protein: CASSGTGNNYEKLFF
CDR3 DNA: TGTGCCAGCAGCGGCACAGGGAATAACTACGAAAAACTGTTTTTT

clone size: NA
V gene: TRBV7-2
J gene: TRBJ1-2
D gene: TRBD1
CDR3 protein: CASSLRRDRGYTF
CDR3 DNA: TGTGCCAGCAGCCTACGCCGGGACAGGGGCTACACCTTC

clone size: many
V gene: TRBV11-1
J gene: TRBJ2-2
D gene: TRBD2
CDR3 protein: CATSYLAGAGGELFF
CDR3 DNA: TGTGCCACGTCCTACTTAGCGGGAGCCGGCGGGGAGCTGTTTTTT

clone size: NA
V gene: TRBV9
J gene: TRBJ2-2
D gene: TRBD2
CDR3 protein: CASSVEEWEGLAGELFF
CDR3 DNA: TGTGCCAGCAGCGTAGAAGAGTGGGAGGGCCTGGCCGGGGAGCTGTTTTTT